Following are 16 T cell receptor beta chains from one sample sequenced in a study of shared T cell receptors in the human thymus. TCRdb's table, derived via immunoSEQ multiplex PCR, lists solely in-frame clones and lacks some. The sample contains tens of thousands of clones, 90% to 95% of which appear only once. Material: thymocytes. These receptors were taken from a human donor.

This clone was seen a few times. The chain recombines TRBV4-1 with TRBJ2-1; 7 nucleotides agree with TRBD1. The germline CDR1 and CDR2 sequences are MGHRA and YSYEKL. With V trimmed by 4 bases and J by 7 bases, 4 bases remained unmatched. The CDR3 has 13 residues. The CDR3 DNA reads as TGCGCCAGCAGCCGGCTACAGGGGAATGAGCAGTTCTTC. This encodes CASSRLQGNEQFF.

V is TRBV7-8 and J is TRBJ2-3; 8 bases map to TRBD2. Germline values: CDR1 SGHVS, CDR2 FQNEAQ. The V segment lost 3 bases and the J segment 0 bases; nucleotides outside the gene matches: 2. The CDR3 covers 15 residues. The CDR3 spells CASSFGGESTDTQYF. In nucleotides, the CDR3 is TGTGCCAGCAGCTTCGGGGGGGAGAGCACAGATACGCAGTATTTT.

The chain uses TRBV14 and TRBJ1-1; no firm D call. Germline assignment: CDR1 SGHDN and CDR2 FVKESK. CDR3 length: 12 amino acids. The V end was cut by 7 bases, the J end by 5 bases, with 11 bases between. The CDR3 loop reads CASKGLQTEAFF. The CDR3 DNA sequence: TGTGCCAGCAAAGGGCTGCAGACTGAAGCTTTCTTT.

V and J are TRBV10-2 and TRBJ1-2; D call uncertain. This CDR3 has 14 residues. Germline CDR1 and CDR2: WSHSY and SAAADI. Trimming left V 6 bases short and J 7 bases short, with 18 bases between. The CDR3 spells CASSPSQKGVGYTF. CDR3 DNA: TGCGCCAGCAGCCCCAGCCAGAAGGGTGTTGGCTACACCTTC.

About this clone: Relative to the germline gene, one junction end is altered; a read error may explain this. The genes are TRBV2 and TRBJ2-1; 11 bases line up with TRBD2. Germline V gene data show CDR1 as SNHLY and CDR2 as FYNNEI. The CDR3 extends over 17 amino acids. CDR3 DNA: TGTGCCAGCAGTGACCCTATAAGGACTAGCGGGTACACTGAGCAGTTCTTC. It translates to CASSDPIRTSGYTEQFF.

The chain employs TRBV15 and TRBJ1-1; the match to TRBD1 covers 10 bases. Germline CDR1 LNHNV, CDR2 YYDKDF (reference sequence). V lost 1 base to trimming and J lost 10 bases; unmatched junction nucleotides: 6. The CDR3 sequence is 14 residues long. As DNA, the CDR3 is TGTGCCACCAGCAGAGCACTAAGGGACAGGGGAGCTTTCTTT. Translating it yields CATSRALRDRGAFF.

This chain joins TRBV28 and TRBJ2-3; no definite D call. Deletions cut 6 bases from V and 7 bases from J, with 8 bases between. The V gene's germline CDR1 is MDHEN and CDR2 SYDVKM. The CDR3 is 11 amino acids. The CDR3 coding sequence is TGTGCCAGCAGGCTAGAACATACGCAGTATTTT. Translated, it gives CASRLEHTQYF.

This chain connects TRBV2 to TRBJ1-1, with a tentative D call TRBD1 (6 bases). Trimming pared 6 bases from V and 10 bases from J, leaving 12 bases between. This CDR3 spans 11 amino acids. The germline V gene encodes CDR1 SNHLY and CDR2 FYNNEI. The CDR3 nucleotides read TGTGCCAGCAGCGGGGGCGGCCCAGCTTTCTTT. Translated: CASSGGGPAFF.

The V call is TRBV29-1, the J call TRBJ2-3; D may correspond to TRBD1 or TRBD2 (5 bases each). The CDR3 covers 15 residues. V was pared by 5 bases and J by 5 bases, with 20 bases between. Germline V gives CDR1 SQVTM, CDR2 ANQGSEA. The CDR3 sequence is CSVPKSGGVRDTQYF. In DNA, the CDR3 is TGCAGCGTTCCTAAGTCTGGGGGAGTAAGAGATACGCAGTATTTT.

V and J are TRBV6-5 and TRBJ2-3, with 11 bases aligning to TRBD2. The germline gives CDR1 MNHEY, CDR2 SVGAGI. Unmatched junction bases numbered 7, after V lost 4 bases and J lost 4 bases. The CDR3 totals 16 residues. Written as DNA, the CDR3 is TGTGCCAGCAGTTTTAGCGGGGGGGCCTACCCAGATACGCAGTATTTT. It codes for CASSFSGGAYPDTQYF.

The genes are TRBV14 and TRBJ1-4; D uncertain. Germline V gene data show CDR1 as SGHDN and CDR2 as FVKESK. V lost 2 bases and J 3 bases, leaving 10 bases between the germline ends. The CDR3 is made up of 15 amino acids. DNA for the CDR3: TGTGCCAGCAGCCAAAGATTCGTGGCTAATGAAAAACTGTTTTTT. Protein sequence: CASSQRFVANEKLFF. The entire variable domain, with the rest obtained from reference TRBV14 and TRBJ1-4, is as follows: EAGVTQFPSHSVIEKGQTVTLRCDPISGHDNLYWYRRVMGKEIKFLLHFVKESKQDESGMPNNRFLAERTGGTYSTLKVQPAELEDSGVYFCASSQRFVANEKLFFGSGTQLSVL.

J is TRBJ1-6 and V is TRBV5-5; D gene unclear. The germline V and J ends were trimmed by 7 bases and 8 bases, with 10 bases remaining between them. This CDR3 has 12 amino acids. Per germline, CDR1 SGHKS and CDR2 YYEKEE (reference sequence). The CDR3 sequence: CASETRDSPLHF. CDR3 in DNA: TGTGCCAGCGAGACACGGGATTCACCCCTCCACTTT.

V is TRBV4-1 and J is TRBJ1-2, with 9 bases fitting TRBD1. CDR1 is MGHRA and CDR2 is YSYEKL in the germline V gene. V dropped 2 bases and J dropped 2; count of bases not matched to a gene: 3. This CDR3 is 15 amino acids long. The CDR3 here is CASSQKTGGNYGYTF. The CDR3 region has the DNA TGCGCCAGCAGCCAAAAGACAGGGGGAAACTATGGCTACACCTTC.

The chain combines TRBV4-1 with TRBJ1-4, with D uncertain. Deletions cut 3 bases from V and 0 bases from J, with 5 bases between. From germline, CDR1 is MGHRA and CDR2 YSYEKL. This CDR3 is built from 14 residues. The CDR3 reads CASSQGTTNEKLFF. The CDR3 bases are TGCGCCAGCAGCCAGGGGACAACTAATGAAAAACTGTTTTTT.

This rearrangement joins TRBV7-2 to TRBJ2-5; D is unresolved. Germline CDR1 SGHTA, CDR2 FQGNSA. The ends were cut back, 4 bases at V and 4 bases at J, with 19 bases in the middle. CDR3 length: 16 amino acids. CDR3 DNA: TGTGCCAGCAGCTCGTCTAGGTGGTCATCTCCAGAGACCCAGTACTTC. It codes for CASSSSRWSSPETQYF. The entire variable domain, with the rest obtained from reference TRBV7-2 and TRBJ2-5, is as follows: GAGVSQSPSNKVTEKGKDVELRCDPISGHTALYWYRQSLGQGLEFLIYFQGNSAPDKSGLPSDRFSAERTGGSVSTLTIQRTQQEDSAVYLCASSSSRWSSPETQYFGPGTRLLVL.

The chain links TRBV4-1 to TRBJ2-3; TRBD2 matches at 8 bases. Germline loops: CDR1 MGHRA, CDR2 YSYEKL. The J segment lost 2 bases and the V segment lost 0 bases, leaving 7 bases of the junction unmatched. This CDR3 has 17 amino acids. The CDR3 DNA sequence: TGCGCCAGCAGCCAAGATGGCGGGGGGCCCCCCACAGATACGCAGTATTTT. Its protein is CASSQDGGGPPTDTQYF.